The 30 T cell receptor beta chains given below trace back to one sample, sequenced in a study of CXCR3-negative and CXCR3-positive naive CD8 T cells. Overall study findings and caveats: Comparison of naive cells showed more hydrophobic TRB CDR3s in CXCR3-positive than in CXCR3-negative naive cells.

Each TRB cDNA library was prepared by 5' RACE (with UMI labels). TCRdb re-called the 5' RACE reads and shows each CDR3 protein once, DNA omitted. This repertoire includes over 5,500 distinct CDR3 sequences. No antigen has been assigned to these receptors. Sample: naive CXCR3+ CD8+ T cells from blood. Regarding subset: CD45RO-CCR7+CD27+CD95- naive CD8+ T cells expressing CXCR3 (TNR3+). The receptors stem from a human donor in good health. Some clones in this sample may be carry-over from other donors' samples.

The chain couples TRBV2 to TRBJ2-1; TCRdb proposes TRBD2, but this gene call is untestable without DNA. The CDR3 length is 13 residues. Looked up from germline, CDR1 is SNHLY and CDR2 is FYNNEI. CDR3 sequence reads: CASSAGLGNEQFF.

In terms of frequency, this clonotype is medium-sized. The rearrangement uses TRBV10-3 and TRBJ2-5; with no DNA, the TCRdb D assignment of TRBD2 cannot be verified. CDR3 size: 14 residues. Germline lookup yields CDR1 ENHRY and CDR2 SYGVKD. The CDR3 sequence: CAISPIDSQETQYF.

The chain has TRBV7-8 and TRBJ2-3; the TCRdb call, TRBD1, lacks DNA for checking. The germline V gene encodes CDR1 SGHVS and CDR2 FQNEAQ. The CDR3 consists of 18 residues. CDR3 in amino acids: CANPLGVLSSRTTDTQYF.

This sequence joins TRBV19 and TRBJ2-3. Germline lookup yields CDR1 LNHDA and CDR2 SQIVND (reference sequence). CDR3 length: 15 amino acids. The CDR3 region is CASKEWHRGTDTQYF.

This rearrangement joins TRBV6-5 to TRBJ2-1. CDR3 length equals 14 residues. Germline V gene lookup returns CDR1 MNHEY and CDR2 SVGAGI. Here the CDR3 reads CASSYARTYNEQFF.

V usage is TRBV27 and J usage is TRBJ2-1. Germline V gene sequence: CDR1 MNHEY, CDR2 SMNVEV (reference sequence). The CDR3 totals 13 residues. The CDR3 loop reads CASSLFAGNEQFF.

Judged by frequency, this clonotype is large (0.1 to 1%). The chain couples TRBV27 to TRBJ2-7; TCRdb reports TRBD1, a call that lacks DNA to check it against. CDR1 is MNHEY and CDR2 is SMNVEV in the germline V gene (reference sequence). The CDR3 covers 16 residues. The CDR3 spells CASSLRGTGGPYEQYF.

This clonotype is deemed medium-sized (0.01 to 0.1%) by its frequency. CDR3 region: CASRTGDAFYGYTF. The chain carries TRBV6-6 and TRBJ1-2; there is no DNA to check the TCRdb D call of TRBD1. CDR1 and CDR2 from the germline V gene are MNHNY and SVGAGI (reference sequence). CDR3 size: 14 residues.

This clonotype is called medium-sized based on its frequency. This chain joins TRBV29-1 and TRBJ2-1. This CDR3 has 12 amino acids. In germline, CDR1 is SQVTM, CDR2 ANQGSEA. The CDR3 sequence: CSVELDYNEQFF.

The CDR3 region is CSVESGTGYSYEQYF. V usage is TRBV29-1 and J usage is TRBJ2-7; TCRdb outputs TRBD1, but without DNA this stays unchecked. CDR3 length equals 15 residues. In germline, CDR1 is SQVTM, CDR2 ANQGSEA.

The chain recombines TRBV12-3 or TRBV12-4 with TRBJ1-3; the TCRdb call, TRBD1, lacks DNA for checking. The CDR3 contains 17 residues. CDR3 in amino acids: CASRITGHSFSGNTIYF.

J is TRBJ2-1 and V is TRBV11-3. Germline loops: CDR1 SGHNT, CDR2 YENEEA. CDR3 length: 11 amino acids. The chain's CDR3 is CASSLSNEQFF.

This sequence joins TRBV29-1 and TRBJ2-1; TCRdb indicates TRBD2, and absent DNA this call remains unverified. CDR1 is SQVTM, CDR2 ANQGSEA, per germline. The CDR3 is 13 amino acids. The CDR3 reads CSVLPTTLNEQFF.

This clonotype is called medium-sized based on its frequency. V and J are TRBV6-6 and TRBJ2-7; TCRdb proposes TRBD1, but this gene call is untestable without DNA. Germline values: CDR1 MNHNY, CDR2 SVGAGI (reference sequence). The CDR3 contains 15 residues. CDR3: CASSYPGQLTYEQYF.

This chain links TRBV9 with TRBJ2-7; the D gene TCRdb calls, TRBD2, cannot be checked with no DNA. CDR1 is SGDLS, CDR2 YYNGEE, per germline. The length of the CDR3 is 15 residues. This CDR3 is CASSVGGTALSEQYF.

The chain has TRBV7-9 and TRBJ1-6; as DNA is missing, the TRBD1 call by TCRdb cannot be tested. Germline V gives CDR1 SEHNR, CDR2 FQNEAQ (reference sequence). CDR3 length equals 16 residues. CDR3 sequence reads: CASSSRMGGSSSPLHF.

Its frequency marks this clonotype as medium-sized. The CDR3 protein is CASSSPESGFYEQYF. The V call is TRBV5-1, the J call TRBJ2-7; TCRdb proposes TRBD1, but this gene call is untestable without DNA. Germline CDR1 reads SGHRS; CDR2 reads YFSETQ. The CDR3 is 15 residues long.

Its frequency marks this clonotype as medium-sized (0.01 to 0.1%). This chain uses TRBV12-2 with TRBJ2-6. TRBV12-2 is a recognized pseudogene. This CDR3 is 16 amino acids long. CDR3 in amino acids: CASRSPTASGANVLTF.

Frequency places this clonotype as medium-sized (0.01 to 0.1%). The CDR3 region is CASSPPQMNTEAFF. V usage is TRBV4-1 and J usage is TRBJ1-1; TCRdb lists TRBD1, though no DNA is available to test this call. Germline V lookup: CDR1 MGHRA, CDR2 YSYEKL. This CDR3 is 14 amino acids long.

This clonotype is deemed medium-sized (0.01 to 0.1%) by its frequency. This chain uses TRBV29-1 with TRBJ2-4. Germline CDR1 is SQVTM and CDR2 is ANQGSEA. This CDR3 contains 13 residues. The CDR3 loop is CSVLRSTMNIQYF.

The chain recombines TRBV2 with TRBJ2-7. This CDR3 contains 12 residues. The germline gives CDR1 SNHLY, CDR2 FYNNEI. CDR3 sequence reads: CATHRTGTEQYF.

The chain couples TRBV6-2 or TRBV6-3 to TRBJ2-2; as DNA is missing, the TRBD1 call by TCRdb cannot be tested. The CDR3 is made up of 18 amino acids. Per the germline V gene, CDR1 is MNHEY and CDR2 is SVGEGT. CDR3 sequence reads: CASSPGTGRITNTGELFF.

By frequency, this clonotype is medium-sized. This chain links TRBV29-1 with TRBJ1-2. In germline, CDR1 is SQVTM, CDR2 ANQGSEA. This CDR3 has 11 residues. The chain's CDR3 is CSVERIYGYTF.

According to its frequency, this clonotype is medium-sized. This sequence joins TRBV7-8 and TRBJ2-7. CDR1 and CDR2 (germline): SGHVS, FQNEAQ. The CDR3 runs to 13 residues. CDR3 loop: CASSLKWADEQYF.

Judged by frequency, this clonotype is medium-sized (0.01 to 0.1%). The gene calls are TRBV25-1 and TRBJ2-1; TCRdb picks TRBD1, but there is no DNA to check that call. The CDR3 loop spans 15 amino acids. The germline V gene encodes CDR1 MGHDK and CDR2 SYGVNS. The CDR3: CASSEPRQGSNEQFF.

Considering frequency, this clonotype is medium-sized. The chain employs TRBV29-1 and TRBJ2-1. This CDR3 region has 11 residues. CDR1 and CDR2 (germline): SQVTM, ANQGSEA. This CDR3 is CSGGSQNEQFF.

V is TRBV27 and J is TRBJ2-1; TCRdb picks TRBD1, but there is no DNA to check that call. Germline V gene data show CDR1 as MNHEY and CDR2 as SMNVEV (reference sequence). The CDR3 covers 19 residues. The CDR3 loop reads CASSFYPLTTRDYYNEQFF.

Its frequency marks this clonotype as medium-sized. J is TRBJ1-2 and V is TRBV20-1; the TCRdb D gene call, TRBD1, has no DNA to confirm it. CDR1 DFQATT and CDR2 SNEGSKA come from the germline V gene (reference sequence). This CDR3 region has 16 residues. The CDR3 sequence: CSASAPGTDKNYGYTF.

Its frequency marks this clonotype as medium-sized (0.01 to 0.1%). This chain links TRBV20-1 with TRBJ2-2; with no DNA, the TCRdb D assignment of TRBD2 cannot be verified. The CDR3 is 14 amino acids. In germline, CDR1 is DFQATT, CDR2 SNEGSKA (reference sequence). CDR3 sequence reads: CSAHGRARPGELFF.

This rearrangement joins TRBV15 to TRBJ1-1; TCRdb names TRBD1, which stays unverified in the absence of DNA. From germline, CDR1 is LNHNV and CDR2 YYDKDF (reference sequence). The CDR3 consists of 15 residues. CDR3 protein: CATSRDRAGNTEAFF.